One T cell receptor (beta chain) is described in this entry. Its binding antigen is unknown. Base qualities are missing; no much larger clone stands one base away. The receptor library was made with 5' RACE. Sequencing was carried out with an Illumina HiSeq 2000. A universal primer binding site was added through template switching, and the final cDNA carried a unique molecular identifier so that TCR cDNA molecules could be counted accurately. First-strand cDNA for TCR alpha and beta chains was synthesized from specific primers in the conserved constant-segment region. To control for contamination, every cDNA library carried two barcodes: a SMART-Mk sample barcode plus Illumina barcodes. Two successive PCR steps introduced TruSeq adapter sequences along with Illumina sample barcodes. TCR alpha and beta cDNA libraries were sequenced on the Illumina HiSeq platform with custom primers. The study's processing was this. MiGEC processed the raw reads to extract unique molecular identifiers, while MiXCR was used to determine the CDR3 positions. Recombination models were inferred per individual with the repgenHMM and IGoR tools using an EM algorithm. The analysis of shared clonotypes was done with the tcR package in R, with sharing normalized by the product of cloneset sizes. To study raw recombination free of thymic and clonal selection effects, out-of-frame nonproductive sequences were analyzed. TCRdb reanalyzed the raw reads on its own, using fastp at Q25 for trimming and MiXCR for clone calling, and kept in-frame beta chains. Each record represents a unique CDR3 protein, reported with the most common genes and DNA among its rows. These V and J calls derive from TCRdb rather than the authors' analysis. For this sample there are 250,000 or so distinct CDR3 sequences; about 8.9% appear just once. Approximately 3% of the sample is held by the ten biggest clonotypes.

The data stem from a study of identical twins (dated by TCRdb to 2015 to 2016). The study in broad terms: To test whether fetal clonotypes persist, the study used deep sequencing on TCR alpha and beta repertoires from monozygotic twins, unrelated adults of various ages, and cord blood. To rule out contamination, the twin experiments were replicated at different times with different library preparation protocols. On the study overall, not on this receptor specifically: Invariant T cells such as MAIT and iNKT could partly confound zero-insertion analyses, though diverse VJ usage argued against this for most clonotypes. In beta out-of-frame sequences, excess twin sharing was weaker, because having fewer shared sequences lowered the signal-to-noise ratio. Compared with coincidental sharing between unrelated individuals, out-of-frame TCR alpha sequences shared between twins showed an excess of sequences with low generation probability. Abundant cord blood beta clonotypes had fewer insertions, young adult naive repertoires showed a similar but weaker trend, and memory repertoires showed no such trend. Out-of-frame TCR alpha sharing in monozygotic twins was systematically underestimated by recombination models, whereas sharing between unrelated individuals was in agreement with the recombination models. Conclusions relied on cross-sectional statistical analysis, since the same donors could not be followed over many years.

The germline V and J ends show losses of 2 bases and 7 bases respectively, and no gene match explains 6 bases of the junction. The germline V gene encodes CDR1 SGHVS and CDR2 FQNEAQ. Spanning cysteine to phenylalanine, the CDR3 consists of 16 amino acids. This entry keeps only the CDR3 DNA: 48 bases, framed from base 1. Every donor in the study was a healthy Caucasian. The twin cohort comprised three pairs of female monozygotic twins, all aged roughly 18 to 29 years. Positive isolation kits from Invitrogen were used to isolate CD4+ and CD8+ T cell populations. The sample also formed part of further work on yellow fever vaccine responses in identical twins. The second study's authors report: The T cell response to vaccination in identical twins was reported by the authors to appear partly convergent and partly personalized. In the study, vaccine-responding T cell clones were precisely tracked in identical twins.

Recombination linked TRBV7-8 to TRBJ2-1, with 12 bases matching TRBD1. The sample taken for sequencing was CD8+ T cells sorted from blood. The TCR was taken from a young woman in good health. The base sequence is TGTGCCAGCAGCTTAAACCGGGACAGGGGGCTGAATGAGCAGTTCTTC. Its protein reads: CASSLNRDRGLNEQFF.